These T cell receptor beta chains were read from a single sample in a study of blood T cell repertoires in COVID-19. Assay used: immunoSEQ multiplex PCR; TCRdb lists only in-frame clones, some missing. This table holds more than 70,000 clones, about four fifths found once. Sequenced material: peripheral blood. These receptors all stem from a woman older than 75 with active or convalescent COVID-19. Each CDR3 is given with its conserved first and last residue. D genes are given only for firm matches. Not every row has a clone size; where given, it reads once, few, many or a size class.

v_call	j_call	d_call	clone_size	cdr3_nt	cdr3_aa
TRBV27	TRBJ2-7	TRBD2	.	TGTGCCAGCAGGGATCTAGCGGGGGGCACCTACGAGCAGTACTTC	CASRDLAGGTYEQYF
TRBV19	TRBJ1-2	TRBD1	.	TGTGCCAGTAGTACATTGACAGGGGTTGACTATGGCTACACCTTC	CASSTLTGVDYGYTF
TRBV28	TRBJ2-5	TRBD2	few	TGTGCCAGCAGGCTAGCGGGGGGCCAAAAGACCCAGTACTTC	CASRLAGGQKTQYF
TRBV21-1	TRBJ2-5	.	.	TGTGCCAGCAGCAATACAGGGCAAATCCAAGAGACCCAGTACTTC	CASSNTGQIQETQYF
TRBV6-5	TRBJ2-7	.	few	TGTGCCAGCAGTTACTCGAGGAGCTCCTACGAGCAGTACTTC	CASSYSRSSYEQYF
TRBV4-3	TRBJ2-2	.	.	TGCGCCAGCAGCCAAGATCAAGGGGGACGGAGGATCGGGGAGCTGTTTTTT	CASSQDQGGRRIGELFF
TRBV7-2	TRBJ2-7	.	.	TGTGCCAGCAGCTTCTCAGGGGGGTCCTACGAGCAGTACTTC	CASSFSGGSYEQYF
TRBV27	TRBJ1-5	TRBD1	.	TGTGCCAGCGGACAGGGAAGGGGTCAGCCCCAGCATTTT	CASGQGRGQPQHF
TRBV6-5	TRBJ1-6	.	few	TGTGCCAGCTCTTTCGGGTCAGGGGACAATTCACCCCTCCACTTT	CASSFGSGDNSPLHF
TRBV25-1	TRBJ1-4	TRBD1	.	TGTGCCAGCGCCCCAAGGACAGGGTACGAAAAACTGTTTTTT	CASAPRTGYEKLFF
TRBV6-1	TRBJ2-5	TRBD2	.	TGTGCCAGCAGTGAGGCGCTTTCGGCTAGCGGGGGGGTGCGGGAGACCCAGTACTTC	CASSEALSASGGVRETQYF
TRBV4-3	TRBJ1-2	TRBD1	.	TGCGCCAGCAGCCAAGAGCCTCCCGGGACAGGGAAGGGCTACACCTTC	CASSQEPPGTGKGYTF
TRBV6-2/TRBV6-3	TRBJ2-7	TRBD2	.	TGTGCCAGCCGTTTTGCCGTCATTCCAGCGGGAGGGAACGAGCAGTACTTC	CASRFAVIPAGGNEQYF
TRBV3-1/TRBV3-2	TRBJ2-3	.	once	TGTGCCAGCAGCCAATCTAGCGCGAGAGGCACAGATACGCAGTATTTT	CASSQSSARGTDTQYF
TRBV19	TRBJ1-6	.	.	TGTGCCACCCACCCCGGGACTTATAATTCACCCCTCCACTTT	CATHPGTYNSPLHF
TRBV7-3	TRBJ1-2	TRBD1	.	TGTGCCAGCAGCTTAACACCGGGACAGGGGGCGAGTGGCTACACCTTC	CASSLTPGQGASGYTF
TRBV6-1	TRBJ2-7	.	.	TGTGCCAGCAGTGAATTACAGGGCCCCTGGGAGGAGCAGTACTTC	CASSELQGPWEEQYF
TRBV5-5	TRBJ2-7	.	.	TGTGCCAGCAGCTTACAGGGTTCCTACGAGCAGTACTTC	CASSLQGSYEQYF